One and the same sample provided the 4 T cell receptor beta chains below, sequenced in a study of human T cells and chemical hapten exposure (dated by TCRdb to the early 2020s). Libraries were built with RACE. Instrument on record: NextSeq 500. TCRdb passed the public sequencing reads through fastp at Q25 and MiXCR, retaining productive beta sequences. CDR3 protein sequences are deduplicated, and each keeps its most common genes and DNA. For this sample there are 240,000 or so distinct CDR3 sequences; approximately 8.6% appear just once. The ten top clones hold over 2% of the sample. The time point label here, explained by the study, means: pre-sensitization, week 0. The intended sense of this specimen's treatment or condition label: therapeutic diphenylcyclopropenone sensitization with weekly scalp DPC. The specimen was whole blood, collected in connection with sensitization to the hapten diphenylcyclopropenone (DPC). Receptor source: a woman aged 40 to 55 with alopecia areata. Some clones in this sample may be carry-over from other donors' samples.

The rearrangement joins TRBV11-2 to TRBJ2-2; D not resolved. V was trimmed by 5 bases and J by 3 bases, leaving 7 bases between them. Germline V gives CDR1 SGHAT, CDR2 FQNNGV. The CDR3 runs 13 residues. CDR3 protein: CASSSMDTGELFF. For the CDR3, the DNA is TGTGCCAGCAGCAGCATGGACACCGGGGAGCTGTTTTTT.

This clonotype was detected many times. V and J are TRBV12-3 or TRBV12-4 and TRBJ1-4; D is possibly TRBD1 (5 bases). The CDR3 length is 14 residues. Trimming cost V 4 bases and J 8 bases, with 14 bases left between them. Here the CDR3 reads CASSSLGVGEKLFF. DNA for the CDR3: TGTGCCAGCAGTTCGTTGGGGGTCGGAGAAAAACTGTTTTTT.

This clonotype appeared many times. This chain joins TRBV6-2 or TRBV6-3 and TRBJ1-5; D not certain. This CDR3 comprises 14 residues. The germline gives CDR1 MNHEY, CDR2 SVGEGT. V was clipped by 2 bases and J by 5 bases, with 10 bases between them. The CDR3 DNA sequence: TGTGCCAGCAGTTACGGACCCGGCCATCAGCCCCAGCATTTT. As protein: CASSYGPGHQPQHF.

As concerns this clonotype: A read error is likely, as this CDR3 ends without the conserved phenylalanine or tryptophan. The chain carries TRBV28 and TRBJ1-5, with unresolved D. From germline, CDR1 is MDHEN and CDR2 SYDVKM. Trimming cost V 5 bases and J 6 bases, with 11 bases left between them. This CDR3 region has 13 residues. DNA of the CDR3: TGTGCCAGCAGTCCCCAGGCCGGTCAGCCCCAGCATTTA. Translation: CASSPQAGQPQHL.